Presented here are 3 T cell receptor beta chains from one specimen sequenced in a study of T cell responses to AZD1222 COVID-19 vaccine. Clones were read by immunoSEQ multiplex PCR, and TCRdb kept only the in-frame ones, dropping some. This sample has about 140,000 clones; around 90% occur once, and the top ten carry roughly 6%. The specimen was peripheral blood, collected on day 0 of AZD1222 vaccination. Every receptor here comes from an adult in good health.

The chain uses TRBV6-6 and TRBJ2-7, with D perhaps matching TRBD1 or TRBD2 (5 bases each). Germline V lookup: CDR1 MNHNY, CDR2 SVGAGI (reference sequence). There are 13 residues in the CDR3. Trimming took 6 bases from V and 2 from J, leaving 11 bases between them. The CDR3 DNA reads TGTGCCAGCAGGTCGGGACGAGCCTACGAGCAGTACTTC. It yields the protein CASRSGRAYEQYF.

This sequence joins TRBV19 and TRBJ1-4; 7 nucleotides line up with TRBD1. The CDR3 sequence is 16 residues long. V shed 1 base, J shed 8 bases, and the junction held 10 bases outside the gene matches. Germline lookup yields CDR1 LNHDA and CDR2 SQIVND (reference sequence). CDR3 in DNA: TGTGCCAGTAGTATAGTTCTCGGGACAGTGCCCGAAAAACTGTTTTTT. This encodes CASSIVLGTVPEKLFF.

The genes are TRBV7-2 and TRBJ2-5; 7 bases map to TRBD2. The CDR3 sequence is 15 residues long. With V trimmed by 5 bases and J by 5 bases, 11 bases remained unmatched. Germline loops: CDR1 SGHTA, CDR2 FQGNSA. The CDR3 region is CASSPDVGGFETQYF. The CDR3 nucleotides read TGTGCCAGCAGCCCTGACGTGGGGGGGTTCGAGACCCAGTACTTC.